Presented here are 16 T cell receptor beta chains from one specimen sequenced in a study of CD8+ T cells in alopecia areata. cDNA prepared by RNA extraction and subsequent reverse transcription served as the template for sequencing. Method: immunoSEQ multiplex PCR; TCRdb's copy keeps in-frame clones and lacks some. The table shows 110,000 or so clones, with 55% to 75% occurring only once. The sample taken for sequencing was CD8+ T cells sorted from blood. The receptors derive from a human donor in good health.

This clone was recorded a few times. The V call is TRBV2, the J call TRBJ1-2; 9 positions agree with TRBD1. Germline V gives CDR1 SNHLY, CDR2 FYNNEI. This CDR3 comprises 12 residues. V was pared by 6 bases and J by 7 bases, with 3 bases of the junction left unmatched. CDR3 in amino acids: CASSGTGLGYTF. As DNA, the CDR3 is TGTGCCAGCAGCGGGACAGGGCTTGGCTACACCTTC.

The chain uses TRBV30 and TRBJ2-5; D unresolved. CDR3 size: 12 residues. Germline CDR1 reads GTSNPN; CDR2 reads SVGIG (reference sequence). The V and J ends lost 3 bases and 5 bases respectively, with 10 bases between them. The CDR3 DNA sequence: TGTGCCTGGAGCCCCACCGGGGAGACCCAGTACTTC. Its protein product is CAWSPTGETQYF.

There are a few counts of this clone. The CDR3 loop is CASSFIASGANVLTF. The CDR3 DNA follows: TGTGCCAGCAGTTTTATCGCGTCCGGGGCCAACGTCCTGACTTTC. The V and J genes are TRBV28 and TRBJ2-6; D is unresolved. V was clipped by 3 bases and J by 4 bases, with 10 bases between them. CDR1 and CDR2 (germline): MDHEN, SYDVKM. This CDR3 has 15 residues.

This clone was detected only once. The chain couples TRBV5-6 to TRBJ1-2, with D hard to call. The CDR3 covers 15 residues. V lost 0 bases and J lost 4, with 13 bases in between. The V gene's germline CDR1 is SGHDT and CDR2 YYEEEE. The CDR3 loop reads CASSLVTGSFYGYTF. The CDR3 DNA reads TGTGCCAGCAGCTTGGTAACGGGATCCTTCTATGGCTACACCTTC.

The rearrangement links TRBV7-6 to TRBJ2-1, with D unresolved. The V gene lost 0 bases and the J gene lost 7 bases, with 7 bases spanning the gap. Looked up from germline, CDR1 is SGHVS and CDR2 is FNYEAQ. This CDR3 comprises 13 residues. The CDR3 sequence: CASSLAYINEQFF. The CDR3 DNA sequence: TGTGCCAGCAGCTTAGCGTATATTAATGAGCAGTTCTTC. Looking up the rest from reference TRBV7-6 and TRBJ2-1 gives the full variable domain: GAGVSQSPRYKVTKRGQDVALRCDPISGHVSLYWYRQALGQGPEFLTYFNYEAQQDKSGLPNDRFSAERPEGSISTLTIQRTEQRDSAMYRCASSLAYINEQFFGPGTRLTVL.

There are a few counts of this clone. The V call is TRBV29-1, the J call TRBJ2-1, with D maybe TRBD2 (5 bases). Germline lookup yields CDR1 SQVTM and CDR2 ANQGSEA. The CDR3 loop spans 17 amino acids. The ends were cut back, 0 bases at V and 6 bases at J, with 21 bases in the middle. DNA of the CDR3: TGCAGCGTTGAAGATCCTGGGTCTAGCCTTAGCCTCAATGAGCAGTTCTTC. Translating it yields CSVEDPGSSLSLNEQFF.

The rearrangement uses TRBV13 and TRBJ2-2, with a tentative D call TRBD1 (5 bases). This CDR3 region has 14 residues. CDR1 is PRHDT, CDR2 FYEKMQ, per germline (reference sequence). The V gene lost 6 bases and the J gene lost 1 base, with 9 bases spanning the gap. The CDR3 reads CASSRQRNTGELFF. CDR3 DNA sequence: TGTGCCAGCAGTAGACAGAGGAACACCGGGGAGCTGTTTTTT.

V gene TRBV27 combines with J gene TRBJ2-5; D might be TRBD2 (6 bases). CDR3 length: 14 amino acids. V was pared by 0 bases and J by 2 bases, with 7 bases between. CDR1 MNHEY and CDR2 SMNVEV come from the germline V gene (reference sequence). The CDR3 DNA sequence: TGTGCCAGCAGTTTATCGGGGGGACAAGAGACCCAGTACTTC. Protein: CASSLSGGQETQYF.

This clone occurred a few times. The CDR3 protein is CASSPTPIRRGNEKLFF. Written as DNA, the CDR3 is TGTGCCAGCAGCCCTACCCCCATCCGCCGGGGTAATGAAAAACTGTTTTTT. The J gene is TRBJ1-4, the V gene TRBV13; D remains ambiguous. The V gene's germline CDR1 is PRHDT and CDR2 FYEKMQ (reference sequence). The V gene lost 5 bases and the J gene lost 4 bases, with 20 bases spanning the gap. The CDR3 loop spans 17 amino acids.

This clone appeared a few times. The chain joins TRBV25-1 to TRBJ1-5; D possibly corresponds to TRBD1 (5 bases). Trimming took 4 bases from V and 11 from J, leaving 21 bases between them. The CDR3 has 15 amino acids. Germline V gives CDR1 MGHDK, CDR2 SYGVNS. This chain's CDR3 is CASSGRGAPPGAQHF. DNA for the CDR3: TGTGCCAGCAGTGGCCGAGGGGCCCCACCCGGGGCCCAGCATTTT.

This clone was seen a few times. The rearrangement joins TRBV19 to TRBJ2-1; a possible D gene is TRBD2 (5 bases). The CDR3 length is 16 residues. V lost 6 bases and J lost 0, with 15 bases in between. Looked up from germline, CDR1 is LNHDA and CDR2 is SQIVND (reference sequence). CDR3 coding DNA: TGTGCCAGTAGCACCCTAGCCTCCAGCTCCTACAATGAGCAGTTCTTC. Encoded protein: CASSTLASSSYNEQFF.

For the CDR3, the DNA is TGTGCCAGCAGCCGGTTGGTGGTGGGGACAGGGGAGAAGGAGCAGTACTTC. This gives the protein CASSRLVVGTGEKEQYF. This chain joins TRBV11-1 and TRBJ2-7; 10 nucleotides line up with TRBD1. This CDR3 has 17 residues. In germline, CDR1 is SGHAT, CDR2 FQDESV (reference sequence). The J segment lost 7 bases and the V segment lost 5 bases, leaving 17 bases of the junction unmatched.

The chain uses TRBV5-1 and TRBJ2-5, with D possibly being TRBD1 (6 bases). This CDR3 contains 17 residues. V lost 6 bases to trimming and J lost 1 base, with 22 bases between them. Looked up from germline, CDR1 is SGHRS and CDR2 is YFSETQ. The CDR3 loop reads CASNWNLPGHLQETQYF. CDR3 bases: TGCGCCAGCAACTGGAACCTACCGGGACACCTCCAAGAGACCCAGTACTTC.

This chain uses TRBV5-1 with TRBJ2-7, with TRBD2 matching over 11 bases. The CDR3 covers 14 residues. The J segment lost 2 bases and the V segment lost 4 bases, leaving 2 bases of the junction unmatched. CDR1 and CDR2 (germline): SGHRS, YFSETQ. CDR3 protein: CASSPGLAAYEQYF. The DNA of the CDR3 is TGCGCCAGCAGCCCGGGACTAGCGGCCTACGAGCAGTACTTC.

The genes are TRBV4-1 and TRBJ2-1; no reliable D call. The V and J ends lost 0 bases and 5 bases respectively, with 17 bases between them. Germline V lookup: CDR1 MGHRA, CDR2 YSYEKL. This CDR3 is 17 amino acids long. This CDR3 reads CASSQDQPLKRDNEQFF. The CDR3 DNA reads TGCGCCAGCAGCCAAGACCAACCCCTGAAGCGAGACAATGAGCAGTTCTTC.

This clone came up a few times. The rearrangement uses TRBV7-9 and TRBJ1-2; 7 bases line up with TRBD1. The germline V gene has CDR1 SEHNR and CDR2 FQNEAQ (reference sequence). With V trimmed by 1 base and J by 3 bases, 11 bases remained unmatched. CDR3 length: 17 amino acids. CDR3 nucleotides: TGTGCCAGCAGCTTAGGTGGGACAGAAGGTGGTTACTATGGCTACACCTTC. It yields the protein CASSLGGTEGGYYGYTF.